Listed here is a single TCR beta chain. V lost 6 bases and J 0 bases, leaving 13 bases between the germline ends. CDR1 SGHTA and CDR2 FQGTGA come from the germline V gene. The CDR3 covers 15 residues. This sample is part of a study of cytomegalovirus exposure and HLA in healthy donors. PCR used 60 Vbeta primers and 13 Jbeta primers. Only in-frame clones appear in the TCRdb table, and some are missing; sequencing was by immunoSEQ multiplex PCR. The sample records around 130,000 clones, roughly 70% being singletons. This receptor was obtained from a woman aged 40 to 50 in good health and CMV-seropositive. V usage is TRBV7-3 and J usage is TRBJ2-3; D might be TRBD2 (5 bases). The sample taken for sequencing was PBMCs. CDR3: CASRPSRSSTDTQYF. In DNA, the CDR3 is TGTGCCAGCAGGCCTAGCAGATCTAGCACAGATACGCAGTATTTT.